This T cell receptor (beta chain) was captured by sequencing in a study of T cells in Graves' hyperthyroidism and ophthalmopathy. Newly diagnosed hyperthyroidism, duration under 2 months, in patients aged 18 to 65. Investigators excluded patients with uncontrolled infection, other autoimmune disease, pregnancy or lactation. Germline CDR1 reads SNHLY; CDR2 reads FYNNEI. The V gene end was trimmed by 9 bases and the J gene end by 2 bases; junction bases not matched to a gene: 3. This CDR3 is built from 13 residues. Using RNA transcripts as the source, TCR beta CDR3 regions were amplified. Carried out on the TCR CDR3, a first-round RT-PCR used the HTBI primer set. TCRdb processed the multiplex PCR reads anew with MiXCR; each CDR3 protein has one entry. The data contain around 400,000 distinct CDR3 sequences, 15% to 19% of them singletons.

This receptor was obtained from a woman aged 18-29 years with Graves' hyperthyroidism that later progressed to Graves' ophthalmopathy. This chain joins TRBV2 and TRBJ2-3, with 9 positions matching TRBD1. The sequencing sample was made of blood. CDR3: CARDRGVTDTQYF. DNA of the CDR3: TGTGCCAGAGACAGGGGGGTCACAGATACGCAGTATTTT.